This TCR beta chain was recovered during a study of CD8+ T cells in alopecia areata. Overall study findings and caveats: Especially in alopecia totalis/universalis, lesional scalp showed greater clonality than normal scalp did. Uncertain still, given a single nonresponder, is whether baseline CD8+ expansion links to response.

This sample's treatment: oral pan-JAK inhibitor, 5-10 mg twice daily. In regard to this clone: Antigen specificity is unknown.

This CDR3 region has 15 residues. Trimming shortened V by 5 bases and J by 0 bases, and 11 bases separated the two germline ends. Germline loops: CDR1 LNHNV, CDR2 YYDKDF (reference sequence). Following extraction, RNA underwent reverse transcription to cDNA, which served as the sequencing template. Using immunoSEQ multiplex PCR, the repertoire was profiled, and TCRdb retains in-frame clones only, with some absent. There are 60,000 to 90,000 clones in the sample; approximately 66% occur only once, and 23% lies in the top ten. The receptor was derived from a human donor with alopecia areata. The material was CD8+ T cells sorted from blood, obtained at week 24, from a patient treated with tofacitinib. The genes are TRBV15 and TRBJ2-4; no clear D gene. CDR3 DNA sequence: TGTGCCACCAGCGAAGAACAGCTAGCCAAAAACATTCAGTACTTC. Its translation: CATSEEQLAKNIQYF. Looking up the rest from reference TRBV15 and TRBJ2-4 gives the full variable domain: DAMVIQNPRYQVTQFGKPVTLSCSQTLNHNVMYWYQQKSSQAPKLLFHYYDKDFNNEADTPDNFQSRRPNTSFCFLDIRSPGLGDTAMYLCATSEEQLAKNIQYFGAGTRLSVL.